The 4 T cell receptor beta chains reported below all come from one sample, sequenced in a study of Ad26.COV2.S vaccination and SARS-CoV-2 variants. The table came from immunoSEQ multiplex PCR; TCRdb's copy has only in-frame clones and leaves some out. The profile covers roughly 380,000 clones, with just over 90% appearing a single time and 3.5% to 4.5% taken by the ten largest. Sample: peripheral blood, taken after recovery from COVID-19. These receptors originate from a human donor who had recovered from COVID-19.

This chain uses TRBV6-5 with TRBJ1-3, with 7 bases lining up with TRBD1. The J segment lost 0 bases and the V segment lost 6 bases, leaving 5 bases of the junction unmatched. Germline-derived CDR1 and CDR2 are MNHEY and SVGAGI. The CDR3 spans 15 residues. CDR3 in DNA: TGTGCCAGCAGACCAGAGGGGGCCTCTGGAAACACCATATATTTT. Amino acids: CASRPEGASGNTIYF.

The CDR3 DNA reads as TGTGCCAGCGCGCAGGGTCTTAATGAAAAACTGTTTTTT. Protein: CASAQGLNEKLFF. The gene calls are TRBV6-7 and TRBJ1-4, with D possibly TRBD1 on 5 matching bases. TRBV6-7 is annotated as an ORF whose role is uncertain. The germline V and J ends were trimmed by 8 bases and 4 bases, with 11 bases remaining between them. CDR3 length: 13 residues.

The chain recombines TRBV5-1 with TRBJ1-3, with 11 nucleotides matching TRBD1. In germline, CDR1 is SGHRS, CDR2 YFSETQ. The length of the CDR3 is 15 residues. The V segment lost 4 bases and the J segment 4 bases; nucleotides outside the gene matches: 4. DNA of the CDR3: TGCGCCAGCAGCCCGGACAGGGGGCGAGGAAACACCATATATTTT. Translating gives CASSPDRGRGNTIYF.

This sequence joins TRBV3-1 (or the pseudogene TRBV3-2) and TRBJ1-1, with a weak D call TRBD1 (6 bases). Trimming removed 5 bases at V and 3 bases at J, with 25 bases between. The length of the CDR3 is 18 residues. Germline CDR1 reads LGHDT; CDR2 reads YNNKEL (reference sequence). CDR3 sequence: CASSSRLGGRRFDTEAFF. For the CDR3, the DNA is TGTGCCAGCAGCTCCAGGCTTGGGGGGCGAAGGTTTGACACTGAAGCTTTCTTT.